The 22 T cell receptor beta chains listed next were all sequenced from one sample in a study of persistence of HIV-infected CD4 T cells. The antigens of these receptors remain unknown. Overlapping HIV-1 Gag 15-mer peptides at about 1 ug per peptide per mL were used. Sorting of responding CD4+ T cells relied on upregulated CD40 ligand together with CD69. The immunoSEQ assay was version 4, run in survey mode. Profiled with immunoSEQ multiplex PCR; TCRdb holds only in-frame clones, not every one. The profile covers 25,000 to 35,000 clones, with roughly 71% appearing a single time and roughly 1.5% taken by the ten largest. Specimen: CD4+ T cells sorted from PBMCs after 18-hour stimulation, collected from a patient who received antiretroviral therapy. The receptors originated from an adult man with HIV who was CMV-seropositive.

The sample holds a few counts of this clone. The chain uses TRBV3-1 (or the pseudogene TRBV3-2) and TRBJ2-2, with TRBD2 identical over 8 bases. This CDR3 has 15 residues. Per the germline V gene, CDR1 is LGHDT and CDR2 is YNNKEL (reference sequence). With 3 bases clipped from V and 3 bases from J, the junction kept 3 bases outside the gene matches. The CDR3 sequence: CASSHGGAYTGELFF. The CDR3 DNA is TGTGCCAGCAGCCACGGGGGGGCCTACACCGGGGAGCTGTTTTTT.

This chain connects TRBV11-2 to TRBJ2-1; TRBD1 matches 8 bases. The V segment lost 5 bases and the J segment 5 bases; nucleotides outside the gene matches: 20. The germline V gene encodes CDR1 SGHAT and CDR2 FQNNGV. The CDR3 consists of 19 residues. Here the CDR3 DNA reads TGTGCCAGCAGCACCGGAGTAATGACAGGGGTTTATCAGAACAATGAGCAGTTCTTC. This gives the protein CASSTGVMTGVYQNNEQFF.

The chain is built from TRBV18 and TRBJ1-1, with 8 positions matching TRBD1. V lost 5 bases, J lost 4 bases, and 6 bases stayed unmatched. Germline-derived CDR1 and CDR2 are KGHSH and LQKENI. The CDR3 has 14 residues. CDR3 amino acids: CASSNRGTGTEAFF. The CDR3 coding sequence is TGTGCCAGCTCAAACAGGGGGACGGGCACTGAAGCTTTCTTT.

The CDR3 region is CASSHRGDGYTF. The CDR3 DNA follows: TGTGCCAGCAGCCACAGGGGGGATGGCTACACCTTC. The J gene is TRBJ1-2, the V gene TRBV5-6, with 8 bases matching TRBD1. The germline gives CDR1 SGHDT, CDR2 YYEEEE. The CDR3 is 12 residues long. Germline trimming cut 4 bases from V and 6 bases from J; bases unmatched to any gene: 2.

This sequence joins TRBV12-3 or TRBV12-4 and TRBJ2-5, with D unclear. V was shortened by 4 bases and J by 5 bases, with 8 bases between the two germline ends. The CDR3 length is 12 residues. The CDR3 nucleotides are TGTGCCAGCAGTTCTAGGGTCGAGACCCAGTACTTC. Amino acids: CASSSRVETQYF.

This clone was detected a few times. The chain links TRBV19 to TRBJ1-4; TRBD1 matches at 8 bases. The CDR3 loop spans 16 amino acids. Germline-derived CDR1 and CDR2 are LNHDA and SQIVND (reference sequence). Germline trimming cut 5 bases from V and 0 bases from J; bases unmatched to any gene: 5. The CDR3 nucleotides are TGTGCCAGTAGTTCACCGGGACAGGCAACTAATGAAAAACTGTTTTTT. Translating gives CASSSPGQATNEKLFF.

This clone was counted between two and nine times. The rearrangement uses TRBV7-2 and TRBJ1-3; D gene unclear. V shed 2 bases and J shed 7 bases, with 15 bases lying between them. The CDR3 runs 15 residues. Germline CDR1 and CDR2: SGHTA and FQGNSA. CDR3 nucleotide sequence: TGTGCCAGCAGCTTATCAAACAGTCCGGGGAACACCATATATTTT. Residues: CASSLSNSPGNTIYF.

The V call is TRBV4-1, the J call TRBJ1-3, with no clear D. This CDR3 comprises 15 residues. Trimming took off 1 base at V and 0 bases at J, with 7 bases between the two ends. Germline loops: CDR1 MGHRA, CDR2 YSYEKL. For the CDR3, the DNA is TGCGCCAGCAGCCAAGGATTCTCCTCTGGAAACACCATATATTTT. It codes for CASSQGFSSGNTIYF.

V gene TRBV7-2 combines with J gene TRBJ2-5; TRBD1 or TRBD2 may be the D gene (5 bases each). Germline V gene lookup returns CDR1 SGHTA and CDR2 FQGNSA. The CDR3 runs to 14 residues. Trimming left V 7 bases short and J 7 bases short, with 19 bases between. DNA of the CDR3: TGTGCCAGCACCCCGAGAGGGGTAGGCGGGACCCAGTACTTC. Protein: CASTPRGVGGTQYF.

The rearrangement joins TRBV5-5 to TRBJ1-6; D uncertain. The CDR3 covers 15 residues. From germline, CDR1 is SGHKS and CDR2 YYEKEE (reference sequence). Between the trimmed V and J ends, which lost 4 bases and 10 bases, there was a span of 18 bases. The CDR3 nucleotides read TGTGCCAGCAGCCCCCAAGCCATACTCGACTCACCCCTCCACTTT. Translated, it gives CASSPQAILDSPLHF.

The chain is built from TRBV27 and TRBJ1-2; D is uncertain. This CDR3 is 16 amino acids long. CDR1 and CDR2 from the germline V gene are MNHEY and SMNVEV (reference sequence). The V end was cut by 4 bases, the J end by 0 bases, with 15 bases between. CDR3 coding DNA: TGTGCCAGCAGTTCGGTGGCAGCAGCCCCTAACTATGGCTACACCTTC. Translation gives CASSSVAAAPNYGYTF.

The genes are TRBV6-6 and TRBJ1-2; maybe TRBD1 (5 bases). CDR3 length: 13 amino acids. Germline assignment: CDR1 MNHNY and CDR2 SVGAGI (reference sequence). V was clipped by 6 bases and J by 1 base, with 9 bases between them. The CDR3 sequence is CASRGDSNYGYTF. CDR3 in DNA: TGTGCCAGCAGAGGCGACAGTAACTATGGCTACACCTTC.

The chain links TRBV21-1 to TRBJ1-3. TRBV21-1 is shown as a pseudogene. The CDR3 length is 17 residues. This CDR3 reads CASSGTWDASSGNTIYF. For the CDR3, the DNA is TGTGCCAGCAGTGGGACCTGGGACGCAAGCTCTGGAAACACCATATATTTT.

This clone has a handful of counts. Written as DNA, the CDR3 is TGTGCCAGCAGCCAAGACCCAAAAGCGAACACTGAAGCTTTCTTT. As protein: CASSQDPKANTEAFF. This chain joins TRBV3-1 (or the pseudogene TRBV3-2) and TRBJ1-1; D is uncertain. This CDR3 is built from 15 residues. Germline V lookup: CDR1 LGHDT, CDR2 YNNKEL (reference sequence). The V end was cut by 0 bases, the J end by 1 base, with 9 bases between.

The rearrangement uses TRBV7-9 and TRBJ1-1; maybe TRBD1 (5 bases). With 1 base removed from V and 4 bases from J, the gap between germline ends came to 13 bases. Germline loops: CDR1 SEHNR, CDR2 FQNEAQ (reference sequence). This CDR3 comprises 15 residues. The CDR3 spells CASSLGQFGGTEAFF. The DNA for the CDR3 is TGTGCCAGCAGCTTAGGTCAATTCGGGGGCACTGAAGCTTTCTTT.

A word on this clone: This specimen includes other DNA sequences encoding the same CDR3. The chain employs TRBV10-3 and TRBJ1-5, with D maybe TRBD1 (5 bases). V lost 5 bases, J lost 5 bases, and 13 bases lay in between. The CDR3 spans 14 residues. The germline CDR1 and CDR2 sequences are ENHRY and SYGVKD. DNA for the CDR3: TGTGCCATCAGTTCGGGGACGGGTGATCAGCCCCAGCATTTT. Its protein product is CAISSGTGDQPQHF.

The gene calls are TRBV2 and TRBJ1-1; 12 bases map to TRBD1. The CDR3 runs 17 residues. V lost 10 bases, J lost 5 bases, and 17 bases stayed unmatched. Looked up from germline, CDR1 is SNHLY and CDR2 is FYNNEI. The CDR3 nucleotides read TGTGCCACCCAACCGACCCGGGACAGGGGGCTTAGTACTGAAGCTTTCTTT. Amino acids: CATQPTRDRGLSTEAFF.

The rearrangement uses TRBV5-1 and TRBJ2-7; 7 nucleotides match TRBD1. Per germline, CDR1 SGHRS and CDR2 YFSETQ. The CDR3 runs 18 residues. V shed 1 base and J 6 bases; nucleotides not matched to a gene: 19. In DNA form, the CDR3 reads TGCGCCAGCAGCTTGATCCCCCATACAGGGGACGGTGGTAGCGAGCAGTACTTC. As protein: CASSLIPHTGDGGSEQYF.

This clone was seen a single time. V is TRBV7-3 and J is TRBJ1-6, with TRBD1 matching over 7 bases. Looked up from germline, CDR1 is SGHTA and CDR2 is FQGTGA. Losses at the gene ends were 3 bases for V and 7 bases for J; bases not matched to a gene: 6. This CDR3 is built from 15 residues. The CDR3: CASSFARGPNSPLHF. CDR3 in DNA: TGTGCCAGCAGCTTCGCAAGGGGGCCCAATTCACCCCTCCACTTT.

This chain links TRBV7-8 with TRBJ1-1, with D possibly TRBD1 on 5 matching bases. V shed 5 bases and J shed 0 bases, with 10 bases lying between them. The CDR3 loop spans 14 amino acids. Germline CDR1 and CDR2: SGHVS and FQNEAQ. The chain's CDR3 is CASSMTVVNTEAFF. The DNA of the CDR3 is TGTGCCAGCAGCATGACAGTCGTGAACACTGAAGCTTTCTTT.

This chain connects TRBV30 to TRBJ1-2; tentatively, D is TRBD1 (5 bases). V was clipped by 0 bases and J by 3 bases, with 11 bases between them. This CDR3 has 14 residues. The V gene's germline CDR1 is GTSNPN and CDR2 SVGIG (reference sequence). CDR3 residues: CAWSVGSGYYGYTF. CDR3 in DNA: TGTGCCTGGAGTGTCGGGTCAGGGTACTATGGCTACACCTTC. Variable domain in full (rest from reference TRBV30 and TRBJ1-2): SQTIHQWPATLVQPVGSPLSLECTVEGTSNPNLYWYRQAAGRGLQLLFYSVGIGQISSEVPQNLSASRPQDRQFILSSKKLLLSDSGFYLCAWSVGSGYYGYTFGSGTRLTVV.

This chain links TRBV29-1 with TRBJ2-3; TRBD1 matches 8 bases. From germline, CDR1 is SQVTM and CDR2 ANQGSEA. This CDR3 has 14 amino acids. V was pared by 7 bases and J by 1 base, with 7 bases of the junction left unmatched. Written as DNA, the CDR3 is TGCAGCGCGTCTCGACAGGGGCGCACAGATACGCAGTATTTT. Its protein is CSASRQGRTDTQYF.